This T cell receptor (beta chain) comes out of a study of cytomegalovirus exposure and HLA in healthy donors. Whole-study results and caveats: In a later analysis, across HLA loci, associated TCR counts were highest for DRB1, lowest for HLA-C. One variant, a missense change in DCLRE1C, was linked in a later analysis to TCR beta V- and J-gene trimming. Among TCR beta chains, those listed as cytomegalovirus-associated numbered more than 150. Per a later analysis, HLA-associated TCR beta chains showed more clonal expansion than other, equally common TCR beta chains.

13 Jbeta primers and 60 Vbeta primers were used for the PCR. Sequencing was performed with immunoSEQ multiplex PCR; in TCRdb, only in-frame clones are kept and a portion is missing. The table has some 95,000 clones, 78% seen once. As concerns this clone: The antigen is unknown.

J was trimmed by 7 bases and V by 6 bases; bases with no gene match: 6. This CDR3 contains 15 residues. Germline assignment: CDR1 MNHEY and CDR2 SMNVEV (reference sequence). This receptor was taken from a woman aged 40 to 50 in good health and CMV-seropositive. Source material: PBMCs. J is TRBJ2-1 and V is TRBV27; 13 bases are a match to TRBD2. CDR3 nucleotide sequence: TGTGCCAGCAGCCTCGGACTAGCGGGAGTAAATGAGCAGTTCTTC. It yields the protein CASSLGLAGVNEQFF.